These T cell receptor beta chains were read from a single sample in a study of cytotoxic CD8 clonotypes in ibrutinib-treated CLL. Sequencing was performed with immunoSEQ multiplex PCR; in TCRdb, only in-frame clones are kept and a portion is missing. The sample includes hundreds of thousands of clones, 60% to 75% seen only once; the top ten take just over 15%. The specimen comprised PBMCs, sampled after 24 months of ibrutinib treatment. The receptors originated from a human donor with chronic lymphocytic leukemia. Both conserved end residues are part of each CDR3. The D gene is left open where the match is weak. Some rows mark clone size as missing; the rest say once, few, many or name a class of expanded clone.

D	size	V	J	CDR3	DNA
NA	few	TRBV2	TRBJ2-1	CASSHDYNEQFF	TGTGCCAGCAGTCACGATTACAATGAGCAGTTCTTC
TRBD2	NA	TRBV30	TRBJ2-3	CAWTSGLKDTQYF	TGTGCCTGGACTAGCGGGCTGAAAGATACGCAGTATTTT
TRBD1	NA	TRBV15	TRBJ2-1	CATSRVTGVVSPNDEQFF	TGTGCCACCAGCAGGGTGACAGGGGTGGTCTCACCCAATGATGAGCAGTTCTTC
NA	few	TRBV19	TRBJ2-7	CASTNRESPYEQYF	TGTGCCAGTACCAACAGGGAGAGTCCCTACGAGCAGTACTTC
TRBD2	NA	TRBV29-1	TRBJ2-7	CSVEDRRASGRTYEQYF	TGCAGCGTTGAAGATCGGCGGGCTAGCGGGAGAACTTACGAGCAGTACTTC
NA	few	TRBV5-1	TRBJ2-1	CASSFRGGDYNEQFF	TGCGCCAGCAGCTTTAGAGGCGGGGACTACAATGAGCAGTTCTTC
NA	NA	TRBV6-6	TRBJ2-3	CASSYLTVRKDTQYF	TGTGCCAGCAGTTATTTGACAGTTCGGAAAGATACGCAGTATTTT
NA	NA	TRBV27	TRBJ2-7	CASSLHTGIYEQYF	TGTGCCAGCAGTTTACATACAGGGATCTACGAGCAGTACTTC
NA	NA	TRBV6-1	TRBJ2-7	CASSAMDGSYEQYF	TGTGCCAGCAGTGCAATGGACGGGTCCTACGAGCAGTACTTC
TRBD1	NA	TRBV19	TRBJ1-2	CASSVQGAKGYTF	TGTGCCAGTAGTGTACAGGGGGCGAAAGGCTACACCTTC
TRBD2	few	TRBV2	TRBJ2-1	CASTKLAGEGNEQFF	TGTGCCAGCACTAAACTAGCGGGAGAAGGGAATGAGCAGTTCTTC
TRBD1	NA	TRBV7-9	TRBJ1-4	CASSLGTGGEKLFF	TGTGCCAGCAGCTTAGGGACAGGGGGCGAAAAACTGTTTTTT
NA	NA	TRBV30	TRBJ2-5	CAAGETQYF	TGTGCTGCGGGGGAGACCCAGTACTTC
NA	NA	TRBV6-5	TRBJ1-1	CASSYGSIAEAFF	TGTGCCAGCAGTTACGGATCCATAGCTGAAGCTTTCTTT
NA	few	TRBV11-1	TRBJ1-2	CASSLAQGDYGYTF	TGTGCCAGCAGCTTAGCCCAGGGTGACTATGGCTACACCTTC
NA	NA	TRBV4-1	TRBJ2-1	CASSQELSEHNEQFF	TGCGCCAGCAGCCAAGAATTATCGGAACACAATGAGCAGTTCTTC
NA	NA	TRBV12-5	TRBJ2-1	CASGLGKTSELHNEQFF	TGTGCTAGTGGTTTGGGCAAGACTAGTGAGCTCCACAATGAGCAGTTCTTC
TRBD2	NA	TRBV5-1	TRBJ2-5	CASSPAMTSVQETQYF	TGCGCCAGCAGCCCAGCGATGACTAGCGTCCAAGAGACCCAGTACTTC
NA	NA	TRBV6-5	TRBJ2-7	CASSYQFSSYEQYF	TGTGCCAGCAGTTACCAGTTCAGCTCCTACGAGCAGTACTTC
NA	NA	TRBV30	TRBJ1-5	CAWSVTGGQPQHF	TGTGCCTGGAGTGTAACCGGGGGTCAGCCCCAGCATTTT
NA	NA	TRBV5-1	TRBJ1-4	CASSRFAGTTNEKLFF	TGCGCCAGCAGCCGATTCGCCGGGACAACTAATGAAAAACTGTTTTTT
NA	NA	TRBV9	TRBJ1-1	CASSPSVIQDTEAFF	TGTGCCAGCAGCCCTAGTGTCATACAGGACACTGAAGCTTTCTTT
NA	NA	TRBV7-9	TRBJ2-7	CASSSGSLTYEQYF	TGTGCCAGTTCCTCAGGGAGCCTTACCTACGAGCAGTACTTC
NA	NA	TRBV7-2	TRBJ1-1	CASSVETRDPWVEAFF	TGTGCCAGCAGTGTCGAGACCAGGGATCCGTGGGTTGAAGCTTTCTTT
TRBD1	NA	TRBV28	TRBJ1-1	CASSPGQGQGAFF	TGTGCCAGCAGCCCGGGACAGGGGCAGGGAGCTTTCTTT
NA	once	TRBV28	TRBJ2-7	CASSFSGTGNHYEQYF	TGTGCCAGCAGTTTCTCCGGGACGGGGAACCACTACGAGCAGTACTTC
NA	NA	TRBV7-7	TRBJ2-2	CASSSLNTGELFF	TGTGCTAGCAGCTCTCTGAACACCGGGGAGCTGTTTTTT
TRBD1	NA	TRBV6-5	TRBJ1-1	CASSPFKTGKVVAFF	TGTGCCAGCAGCCCTTTCAAGACAGGGAAGGTGGTAGCTTTCTTT
NA	NA	TRBV5-1	TRBJ1-5	CASSLTPAGNQPQHF	TGCGCCAGCAGCTTGACTCCCGCAGGCAATCAGCCCCAGCATTTT
NA	NA	TRBV25-1	TRBJ2-3	CASTLTATDTQYF	TGTGCCAGCACTTTAACGGCCACAGATACGCAGTATTTT
TRBD2	NA	TRBV5-1	TRBJ2-7	CASSLSGVNYEQYF	TGCGCCAGCAGCTTGAGCGGGGTGAATTACGAGCAGTACTTC
NA	NA	TRBV5-1	TRBJ2-1	CASRWSPGYNEQFF	TGCGCCAGCCGATGGAGCCCAGGGTACAATGAGCAGTTCTTC
NA	once	TRBV4-3	TRBJ2-2	CASSPLGGELFF	TGCGCCAGCAGCCCTCTGGGCGGGGAGCTGTTTTTT
NA	NA	TRBV28	TRBJ1-5	CASSNIDQPQHF	TGTGCCAGCAGCAACATAGATCAGCCCCAGCATTTT
NA	few	TRBV19	TRBJ1-2	CASNPVSGPFLNYGYTF	TGTGCCAGTAACCCTGTGTCAGGGCCCTTCCTTAACTATGGCTACACCTTC
NA	NA	TRBV11-3	TRBJ2-1	CASSSRSGDNEQFF	TGTGCCAGCAGCTCCCGATCGGGGGACAATGAGCAGTTCTTC
TRBD1	NA	TRBV7-9	TRBJ2-6	CASSHRGAGANVLTF	TGTGCCAGCAGTCACAGGGGAGCTGGGGCCAACGTCCTGACTTTC
NA	NA	TRBV30	TRBJ1-5	CAWGPGSPGQPQHF	TGTGCCTGGGGCCCCGGGAGTCCTGGTCAGCCCCAGCATTTT
NA	NA	TRBV28	TRBJ2-7	CASSTYGQLYEQYF	TGTGCCAGCAGTACCTACGGGCAACTCTACGAGCAGTACTTC
TRBD2	NA	TRBV27	TRBJ2-2	CASSATSGSYTGELFF	TGTGCCAGCAGTGCCACTAGCGGGAGTTATACCGGGGAGCTGTTTTTT
NA	few	TRBV10-3	TRBJ1-2	CAISEGVYGYTF	TGTGCCATCAGTGAGGGGGTCTATGGCTACACCTTC
NA	NA	TRBV15	TRBJ2-7	CATTAGGSGSYEQYF	TGTGCCACCACCGCCGGAGGCTCGGGGTCCTACGAGCAGTACTTC
NA	many	TRBV5-1	TRBJ2-5	CASSLEETQYF	TGCGCCAGCAGCTTGGAAGAGACCCAGTACTTC
TRBD1	NA	TRBV9	TRBJ1-3	CASSAGQPGNTIYF	TGTGCCAGCAGCGCGGGACAGCCTGGAAACACCATATATTTT
TRBD1	NA	TRBV30	TRBJ2-7	CAWNPGQGFEQYF	TGTGCCTGGAACCCGGGACAGGGGTTCGAGCAGTACTTC
TRBD1	NA	TRBV9	TRBJ1-1	CASSVGDRDAEAFF	TGTGCCAGCAGCGTAGGGGACAGGGACGCTGAAGCTTTCTTT
NA	NA	TRBV11-2	TRBJ2-5	CASSYEVQETQYF	TGTGCCAGCAGCTATGAGGTTCAAGAGACCCAGTACTTC
NA	NA	TRBV28	TRBJ1-2	CASSGVYGYTF	TGTGCTAGCAGCGGGGTTTATGGCTACACCTTC
TRBD2	NA	TRBV9	TRBJ2-2	CASSVGGRQRETGELFF	TGTGCCAGCAGCGTAGGCGGGAGACAACGGGAGACCGGGGAGCTGTTTTTT